Listed here is a single T cell receptor beta chain. Its target antigen remains unknown. No much larger clonotype is one base removed from it; base qualities were not supplied. The sample belongs to a study of sequential checkpoint blockade in melanoma (dated by TCRdb to about 2019). Study-wide context: Patients were assigned by 1:1 randomization to either first-line nivolumab followed by ipilimumab (arm A) or ipilimumab followed by nivolumab (arm B). Maintenance nivolumab was given following each of the two trial sequences.

TCRbeta CDR3 regions were immunosequenced from genomic DNA with the immunoSEQ Assay. Prior to high-throughput sequencing, genomic DNA was amplified by bias-controlled multiplex PCR. Per the original workflow: To quantify the absolute abundance of each unique TCRbeta CDR3 region, the sequences were collapsed and filtered. Clonality, defined as 1 minus Pielou's evenness, was calculated using only productive rearrangements. A previously published method was used to identify clones whose frequencies were significantly greater in on-treatment samples than in baseline samples. TCRdb provides this immuneACCESS table in a form limited to in-frame rearrangements. Some clones are lacking; in checked studies, under half of them reflect an unresolved V gene, and why the rest are absent is not known. V and J calls and clone size are those listed in that table; D and trimming were worked out from the DNA. The sample table holds fewer than 30,000 clones, of which 70% to 85% were seen once. The top ten hold about an eighth of the sample.

The study at large found these results: Validation of the response-prediction model combining TCR metrics and mutation burden is needed in larger, independent patient cohorts.

The germline ends are 16 bases apart after V is trimmed by 1 base and J by 7 bases. The germline V gene gives CDR1 as SGHTA and CDR2 as FQGTGA. The CDR3, cysteine through phenylalanine, is 15 amino acids long. Just the 45-base CDR3 DNA is kept, in frame starting at base 1. The meaning of the sample's treatment or condition label: randomized to nivolumab then ipilimumab (arm A) or the reverse (arm B). None of the patients in the trial had previously been given DNA-damaging chemotherapy. Thawed PBMCs were sorted on a FACS Aria II flow cytometer to isolate live CD3+CD8+ cells negative for CD19 and CD56. Samples came from patients with melanoma in CheckMate 064, a randomized, open-label phase II trial of sequential checkpoint blockade. Peripheral blood mononuclear cells were collected by leukapheresis, purified with Ficoll-Paque, and frozen in human serum with 10% DMSO. Purity of sorted blood CD3+CD8+ cells was verified at >98% immediately after sorting, followed by DNA extraction.

Sequenced material: CD8+ T cells sorted from blood (inferred from file names), taken from a patient given nivolumab and ipilimumab in sequence. This receptor chain uses TRBV7-3 and TRBJ1-2, with TRBD1 tentatively as D gene (5 bases match). This clonotype originated in a human donor with melanoma. The CDR3 sequence is CASSLNGPGFSGYTF. Here is the DNA: TGTGCCAGCAGCTTAAATGGTCCAGGGTTTAGTGGCTACACCTTC.